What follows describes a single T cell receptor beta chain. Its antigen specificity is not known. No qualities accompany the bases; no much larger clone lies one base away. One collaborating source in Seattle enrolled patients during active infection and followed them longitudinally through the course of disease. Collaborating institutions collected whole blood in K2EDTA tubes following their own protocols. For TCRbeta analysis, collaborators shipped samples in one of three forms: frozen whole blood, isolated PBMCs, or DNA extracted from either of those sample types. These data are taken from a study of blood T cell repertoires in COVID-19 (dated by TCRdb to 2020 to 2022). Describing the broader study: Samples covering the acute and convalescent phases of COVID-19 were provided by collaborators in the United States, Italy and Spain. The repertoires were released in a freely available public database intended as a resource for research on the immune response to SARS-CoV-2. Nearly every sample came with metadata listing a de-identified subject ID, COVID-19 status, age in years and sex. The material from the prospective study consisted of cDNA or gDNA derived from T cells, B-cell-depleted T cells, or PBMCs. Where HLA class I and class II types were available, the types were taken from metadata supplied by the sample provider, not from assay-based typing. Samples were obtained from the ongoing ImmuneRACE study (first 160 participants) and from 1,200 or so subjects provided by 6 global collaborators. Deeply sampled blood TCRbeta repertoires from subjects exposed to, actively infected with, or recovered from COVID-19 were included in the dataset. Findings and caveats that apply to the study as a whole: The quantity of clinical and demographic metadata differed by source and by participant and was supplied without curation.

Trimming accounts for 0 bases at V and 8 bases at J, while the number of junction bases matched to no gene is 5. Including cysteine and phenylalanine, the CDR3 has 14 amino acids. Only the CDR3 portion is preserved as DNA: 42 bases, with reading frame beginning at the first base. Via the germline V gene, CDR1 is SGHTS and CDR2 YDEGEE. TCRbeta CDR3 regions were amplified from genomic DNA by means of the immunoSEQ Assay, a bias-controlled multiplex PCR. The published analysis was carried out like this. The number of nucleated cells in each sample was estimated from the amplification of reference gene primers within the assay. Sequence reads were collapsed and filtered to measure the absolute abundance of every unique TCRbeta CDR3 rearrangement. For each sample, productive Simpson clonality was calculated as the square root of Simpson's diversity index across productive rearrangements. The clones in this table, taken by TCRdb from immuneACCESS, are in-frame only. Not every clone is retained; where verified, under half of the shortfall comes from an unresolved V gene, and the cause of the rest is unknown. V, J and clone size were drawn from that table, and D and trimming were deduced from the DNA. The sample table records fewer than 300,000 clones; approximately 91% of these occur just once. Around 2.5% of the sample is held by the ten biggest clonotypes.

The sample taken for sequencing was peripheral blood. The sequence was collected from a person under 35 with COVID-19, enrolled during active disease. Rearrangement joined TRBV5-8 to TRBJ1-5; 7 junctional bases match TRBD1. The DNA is TGTGCCAGCAGCTTGGGGGCAGGGGGGAAGCCCCAGCATTTT. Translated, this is CASSLGAGGKPQHF. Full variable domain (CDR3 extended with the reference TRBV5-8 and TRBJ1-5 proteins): EAGVTQSPTHLIKTRGQQATLRCSPISGHTSVYWYQQALGLGLQFLLWYDEGEERNRGNFPPRFSGRQFPNYSSELNVNALELEDSALYLCASSLGAGGKPQHFGDGTRLSIL.